This TCR beta chain was identified in a study of tumor-infiltrating lymphocytes in primary liver carcinoma (dated by TCRdb to about 2017). For the study in its entirety: Of the five patients, three men and two women aged 30 to 69 years, four had hepatocellular carcinoma and one had combined HCC and intrahepatic cholangiocarcinoma. Across five regions of each liver tumor, along with adjacent normal tissue and blood, the study brought together TCRbeta repertoire sequencing, expression microarrays and whole-exome sequencing. Roughly 3.5 to 7.5 million productive TCRbeta reads were obtained per sample, and no significant difference in read depth was found between tissue types. TCRbeta repertoire sequencing covered some 35 specimens from 5 patients: some 25 tumor regions, 5 adjacent noncancerous liver tissues and 5 peripheral blood samples. The tumors of the five patients were staged as T1-T3 N0M0, with maximum diameters ranging from roughly 4 to 10 cm. Repertoires from technical replicates were highly reproducible, with mean shared-clone rates roughly 0.87 and correlation coefficients above 0.98.

Starting from 500 to 600 ng total RNA, TCRbeta-specific cDNA was produced by reverse transcription with a constant-region primer and ProtoScript II reverse transcriptase. TCRbeta libraries were built with three nested multiplex PCR rounds, a slightly modified ARM-PCR procedure. Each of the first two PCR rounds ran for about 10 cycles using multiplex TRBV1-TRBV30 forward primers together with a Cbeta reverse primer. Sample barcodes and Illumina adapters were attached in a final 25-cycle PCR using Deep VentR polymerase. Before sequencing, amplicons of 200-500 bp were purified from gel using a QIAquick gel extraction kit. An Illumina HiSeq 2500 was used to sequence the TCRbeta amplicons, generating 250-bp paired-end reads. The original pipeline was this. To recover full CDR3 sequences, reads were quality-trimmed using Trimmomatic v0.33 and paired reads were then merged using FLASH v1.2.11. V, D and J germline segments were assigned to the rearranged TCRbeta sequences by MiGEC v1.2.1b. VDJtools v1.0.0 computed clonotype statistics and Shannon-Wiener diversity indices. To reduce sampling bias, subsequent analyses other than the diversity analysis used only the 250 most abundant clonotypes in each sample. The raw public data were reprocessed by TCRdb itself: fastp quality trimming at Q25, MiXCR clonotype calling, in-frame beta chains only. Rows with one shared CDR3 protein collapse into an entry with the most common genes and DNA. Clone size and V and J calls follow TCRdb, not the original study. The sample data list tens of thousands of distinct CDR3 sequences, and 69% of these were observed just once. The leading ten clones occupy 26% of the sample.

What the study reported, not specific to this receptor: Consistent with antigen-driven expansion, pairs of tumor regions showed higher repertoire overlap (mean around 36%) than either tumor-adjacent pairs (about 17%) or tumor-blood pairs (around 14%). Because sequencing covered only the TCR beta chain and unpaired alpha chains were not captured, true repertoire diversity is likely underestimated. The study included only 4 to 6 patients, and the authors note findings should be validated in a larger study. Bulk unsorted samples precluded comparing CD4+ and CD8+ T cell repertoires. Compared with blood, tumors had a significantly larger share of the repertoire taken up by the top 250 clones (p = 0.039).

Total RNA and DNA were co-extracted without cell sorting from around 20-30 mg of bulk tissue using the AllPrep DNA/RNA mini kit. Between late 2015 and March 2016, roughly five patients in China with histopathologically diagnosed primary liver carcinoma had surgical resection. Patients had chronic HBV infection and were treatment-naive at sampling. Pieces of fresh tumor and adjacent tissue were cut in half, with one half kept in RNAlater at -80 degrees C and the other half sent for histology. Including the terminal cysteine and phenylalanine, the CDR3 comprises 19 residues. Only CDR3 DNA remains: 57 bases, in frame from the first base. CDR1 and CDR2, looked up from the germline V gene, are SGHAT and FQNNGV. Concerning this clonotype itself: Its antigen remains unidentified. Sequence at one end of the junction differs from germline and may be a read error.

This TCR came from a man aged 35 to 55 with primary liver carcinoma and hepatitis B virus infection. The source material was tumor-adjacent normal liver tissue. The rearranged segments are TRBV11-2 and TRBJ2-1, with 7 bases in between that match TRBD2. The CDR3 protein is CLSSLDGRFSGTLYNEQFF. The base sequence is TGTCTCAGCAGCTTAGATGGGCGATTCAGCGGGACCCTTTACAATGAGCAATTCTTC. Reference TRBV11-2 and TRBJ2-1 genes cover what lies past the CDR3, so the full variable domain is EAGVAQSPRYKIIEKRQSVAFWCNPISGHATLYWYQQILGQGPKLLIQFQNNGVVDDSQLPKDRFSAERLKGVDSTLKIQPAKLEDSAVYLCLSSLDGRFSGTLYNEQFFGPGTRLTVL.